This TCR beta chain was recorded in a study of shared clonotypes between healthy human individuals. Repertoires were generated with immunoSEQ multiplex PCR, while TCRdb's copy carries only in-frame clones and drops some. Found here are fewer than 1.4 million clones, about four fifths of them singletons; the top ten hold 0.55% to 0.7%. Remarks on this clone: Other DNA variants within this sample encode the same CDR3.

The CDR3 covers 14 residues. Trimming cost V 5 bases and J 0 bases, with 9 bases left between them. Germline assignment: CDR1 SGHNT and CDR2 YENEEA. The TCR comes from a young man in good health. Some clones in this sample may be carry-over from other donors' samples. The specimen sequenced was memory CD4+ T cells from PBMCs. Subset in this sample: CD45RA-negative fraction. The V and J genes are TRBV11-3 and TRBJ2-3; D is perhaps TRBD2 (6 bases). In nucleotides, the CDR3 is TGTGCCAGCAGCCTGGGGGGTAGCACAGATACGCAGTATTTT. This translates into CASSLGGSTDTQYF.